This T cell receptor beta chain was documented in a study of identical twins. Study results and limitations: Recombination models fit unrelated individuals' TCR alpha sharing but underestimated twins'. In zero-insertion analyses, partial confounding could arise from invariant MAIT and iNKT cells.

This clonotype was counted many times. Its antigen is unknown. The CDR3 is 16 residues long. The germline gives CDR1 KGHSH, CDR2 LQKENI. The ends were cut back, 1 base at V and 2 bases at J, with 13 bases in the middle. Template switching (which added a universal primer site) was used, and cDNA carried unique molecular identifiers. TCRdb reprocessed the 5' RACE reads with MiXCR, giving one entry per CDR3 protein. The sample records 640,000 or so distinct CDR3 sequences, roughly 6.2% being singletons. Source material: naive T cells sorted from blood. This rearrangement joins TRBV18 to TRBJ2-3, with D possibly being TRBD2 (5 bases). The sequence was collected from a man younger than 30 in good health. CDR3 nucleotides: TGTGCCAGCTCACCACTCGGATTAGCGTTCACAGATACGCAGTATTTT. Its protein product is CASSPLGLAFTDTQYF.